The clone carrying this T cell receptor (beta chain) has more than one count but fewer than ten. Its cognate antigen is unknown. The sample comes from a study of CD8 T cells in ankylosing spondylitis. TCRdb independently ran MiXCR on the 5' RACE reads; one entry per CDR3 protein. The sample contains around 300,000 distinct CDR3 sequences, about 15% of which appear only once. Unmatched junction bases numbered 9, after V lost 6 bases and J lost 4 bases. The CDR3 has 14 amino acids. Germline V gene lookup returns CDR1 DFQATT and CDR2 SNEGSKA (reference sequence). Findings and caveats of the study: It was reported that disease-linked clones were significantly enriched in matched ankylosing spondylitis synovial fluid.

The sample comprised blood, either unsorted or a sorted T cell fraction (not recorded which). This chain connects TRBV20-1 to TRBJ1-2; 9 bases agree with TRBD1. This sequence was found in a male donor with ankylosing spondylitis or in good health (not recorded which). The CDR3 spells CSASTGGLFYGYTF. CDR3 nucleotides: TGCAGTGCGAGTACAGGGGGCCTGTTCTATGGCTACACCTTC.